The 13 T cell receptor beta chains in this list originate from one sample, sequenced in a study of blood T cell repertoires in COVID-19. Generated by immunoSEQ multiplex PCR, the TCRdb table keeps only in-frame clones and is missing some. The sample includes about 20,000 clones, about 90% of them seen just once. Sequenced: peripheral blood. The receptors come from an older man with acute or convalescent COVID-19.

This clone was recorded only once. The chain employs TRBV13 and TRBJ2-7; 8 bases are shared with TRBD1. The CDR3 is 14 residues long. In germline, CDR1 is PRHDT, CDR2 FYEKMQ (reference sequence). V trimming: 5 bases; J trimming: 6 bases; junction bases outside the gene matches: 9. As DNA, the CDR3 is TGTGCCAGCAGCACCCCGGACAGGGCCTTCGAGCAGTACTTC. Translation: CASSTPDRAFEQYF.

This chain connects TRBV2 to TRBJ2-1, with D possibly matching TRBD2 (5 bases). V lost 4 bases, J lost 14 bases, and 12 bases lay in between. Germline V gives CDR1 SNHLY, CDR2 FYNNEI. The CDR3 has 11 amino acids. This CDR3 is CASSVEAIKFF. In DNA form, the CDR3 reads TGTGCCAGCAGTGTGGAGGCAATCAAGTTCTTC.

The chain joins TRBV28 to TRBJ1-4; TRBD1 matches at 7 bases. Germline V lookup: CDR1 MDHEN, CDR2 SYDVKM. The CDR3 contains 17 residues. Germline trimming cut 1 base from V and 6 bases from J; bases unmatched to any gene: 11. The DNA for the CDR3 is TGTGCCAGCAGTTTATACAGGGGCCCTTCCTTTTATGAAAAACTGTTTTTT. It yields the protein CASSLYRGPSFYEKLFF. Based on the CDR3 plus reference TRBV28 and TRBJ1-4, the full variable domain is DVKVTQSSRYLVKRTGEKVFLECVQDMDHENMFWYRQDPGLGLRLIYFSYDVKMKEKGDIPEGYSVSREKKERFSLILESASTNQTSMYLCASSLYRGPSFYEKLFFGSGTQLSVL.

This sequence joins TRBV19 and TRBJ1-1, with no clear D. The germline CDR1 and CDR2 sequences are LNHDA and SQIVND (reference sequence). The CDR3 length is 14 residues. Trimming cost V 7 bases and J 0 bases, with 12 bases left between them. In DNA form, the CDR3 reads TGTGCCAGTACCACCGGGTTTATGAACACTGAAGCTTTCTTT. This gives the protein CASTTGFMNTEAFF.

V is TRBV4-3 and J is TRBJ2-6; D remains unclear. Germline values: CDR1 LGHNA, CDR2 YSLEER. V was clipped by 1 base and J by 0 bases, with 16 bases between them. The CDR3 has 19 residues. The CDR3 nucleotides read TGCGCCAGCAGCCAAGTTCTGCCAGGCTCTTACTCTGGGGCCAACGTCCTGACTTTC. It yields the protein CASSQVLPGSYSGANVLTF.

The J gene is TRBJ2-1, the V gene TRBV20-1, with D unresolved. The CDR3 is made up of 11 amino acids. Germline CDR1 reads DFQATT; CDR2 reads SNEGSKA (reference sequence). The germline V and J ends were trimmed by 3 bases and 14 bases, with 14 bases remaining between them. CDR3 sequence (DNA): TGCAGTGCTAGGGTTAGACTTGACGAGTTCTTC. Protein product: CSARVRLDEFF.

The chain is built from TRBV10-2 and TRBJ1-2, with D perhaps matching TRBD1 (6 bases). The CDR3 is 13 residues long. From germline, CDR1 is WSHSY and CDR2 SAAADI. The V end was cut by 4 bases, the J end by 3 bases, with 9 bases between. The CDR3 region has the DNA TGCGCCAGCAGTGCGGACAGTGACTATGGCTACACCTTC. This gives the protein CASSADSDYGYTF.

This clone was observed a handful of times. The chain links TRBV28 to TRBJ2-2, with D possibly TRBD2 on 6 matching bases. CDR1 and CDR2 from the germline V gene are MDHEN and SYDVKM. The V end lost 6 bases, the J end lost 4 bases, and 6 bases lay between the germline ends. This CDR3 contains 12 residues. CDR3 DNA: TGTGCCAGCAGGGGGGGCACCGGGGAGCTGTTTTTT. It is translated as CASRGGTGELFF.

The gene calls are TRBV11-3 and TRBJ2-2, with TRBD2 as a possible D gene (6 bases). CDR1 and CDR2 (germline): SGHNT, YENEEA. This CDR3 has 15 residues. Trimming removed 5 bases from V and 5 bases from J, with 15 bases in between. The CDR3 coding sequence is TGTGCCAGCAGCCCCTGGCGGGGAGGAACCGGGGAGCTGTTTTTT. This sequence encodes CASSPWRGGTGELFF.

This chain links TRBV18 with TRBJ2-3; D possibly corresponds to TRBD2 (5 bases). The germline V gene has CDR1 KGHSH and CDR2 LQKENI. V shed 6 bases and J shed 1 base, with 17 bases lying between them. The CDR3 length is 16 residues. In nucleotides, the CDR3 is TGTGCCAGCTCTACCAGTAGGGTCGGGGGCACAGATACGCAGTATTTT. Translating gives CASSTSRVGGTDTQYF.

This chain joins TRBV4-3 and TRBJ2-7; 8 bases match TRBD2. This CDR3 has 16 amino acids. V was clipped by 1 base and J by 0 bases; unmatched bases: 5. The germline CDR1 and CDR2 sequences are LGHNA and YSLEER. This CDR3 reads CASSQVSGVSSYEQYF. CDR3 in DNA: TGCGCCAGCAGCCAAGTTAGCGGGGTGAGCTCCTACGAGCAGTACTTC.

In nucleotides, the CDR3 is TGTGCCAGCAGAGGAGCGGGGGGGAACACAGATACGCAGTATTTT. This codes for CASRGAGGNTDTQYF. This chain uses TRBV6-5 with TRBJ2-3; 10 bases match TRBD2. The V and J ends lost 6 bases and 2 bases, in that order; junction bases with no gene match: 5. Germline CDR1 MNHEY, CDR2 SVGAGI. The length of the CDR3 is 15 residues.

CDR3 sequence: CASSLRQGGAEAFF. For the CDR3, the DNA is TGTGCCAGCAGCCTACGACAGGGTGGGGCTGAAGCTTTCTTT. V and J are TRBV9 and TRBJ1-1; 7 bases line up with TRBD1. Germline trimming cut 4 bases from V and 6 bases from J; bases unmatched to any gene: 9. There are 14 residues in the CDR3. Germline-derived CDR1 and CDR2 are SGDLS and YYNGEE. Supplemented by reference TRBV9 and TRBJ1-1, the full variable domain reads DSGVTQTPKHLITATGQRVTLRCSPRSGDLSVYWYQQSLDQGLQFLIQYYNGEERAKGNILERFSAQQFPDLHSELNLSSLELGDSALYFCASSLRQGGAEAFFGQGTRLTVV.